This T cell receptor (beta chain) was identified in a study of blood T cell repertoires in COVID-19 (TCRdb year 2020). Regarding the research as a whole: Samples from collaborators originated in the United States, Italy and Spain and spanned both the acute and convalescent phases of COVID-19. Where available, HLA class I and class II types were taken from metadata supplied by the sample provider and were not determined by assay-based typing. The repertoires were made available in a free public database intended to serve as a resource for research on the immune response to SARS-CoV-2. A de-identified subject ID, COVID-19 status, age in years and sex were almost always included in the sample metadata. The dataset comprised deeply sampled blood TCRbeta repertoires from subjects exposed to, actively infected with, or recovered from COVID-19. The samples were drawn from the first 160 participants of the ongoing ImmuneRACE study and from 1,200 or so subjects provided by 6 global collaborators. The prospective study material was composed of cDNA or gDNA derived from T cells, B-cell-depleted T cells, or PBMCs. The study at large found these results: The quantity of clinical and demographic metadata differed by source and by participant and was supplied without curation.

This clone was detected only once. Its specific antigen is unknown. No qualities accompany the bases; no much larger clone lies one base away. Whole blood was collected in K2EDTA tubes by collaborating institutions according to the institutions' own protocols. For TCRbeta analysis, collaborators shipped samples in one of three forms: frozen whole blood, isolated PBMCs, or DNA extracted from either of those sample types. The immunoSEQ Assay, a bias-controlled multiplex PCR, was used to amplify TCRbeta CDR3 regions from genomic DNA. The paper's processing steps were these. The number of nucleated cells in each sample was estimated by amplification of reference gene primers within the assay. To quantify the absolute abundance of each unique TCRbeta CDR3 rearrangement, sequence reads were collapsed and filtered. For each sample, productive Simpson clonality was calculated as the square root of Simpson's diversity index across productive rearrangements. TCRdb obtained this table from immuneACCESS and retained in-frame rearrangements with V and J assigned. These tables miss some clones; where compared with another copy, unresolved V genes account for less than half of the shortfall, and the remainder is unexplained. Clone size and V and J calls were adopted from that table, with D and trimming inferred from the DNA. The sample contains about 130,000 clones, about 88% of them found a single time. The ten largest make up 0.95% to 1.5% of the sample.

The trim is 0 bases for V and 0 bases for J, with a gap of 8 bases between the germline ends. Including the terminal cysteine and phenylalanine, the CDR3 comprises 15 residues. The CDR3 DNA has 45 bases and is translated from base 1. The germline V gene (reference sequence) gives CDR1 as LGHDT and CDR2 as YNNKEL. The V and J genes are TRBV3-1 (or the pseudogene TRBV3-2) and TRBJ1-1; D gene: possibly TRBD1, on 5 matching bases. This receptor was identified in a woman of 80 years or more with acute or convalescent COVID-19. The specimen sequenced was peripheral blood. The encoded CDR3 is CASSQEGGMNTEAFF. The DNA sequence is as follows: TGTGCCAGCAGCCAAGAGGGGGGAATGAACACTGAAGCTTTCTTT.